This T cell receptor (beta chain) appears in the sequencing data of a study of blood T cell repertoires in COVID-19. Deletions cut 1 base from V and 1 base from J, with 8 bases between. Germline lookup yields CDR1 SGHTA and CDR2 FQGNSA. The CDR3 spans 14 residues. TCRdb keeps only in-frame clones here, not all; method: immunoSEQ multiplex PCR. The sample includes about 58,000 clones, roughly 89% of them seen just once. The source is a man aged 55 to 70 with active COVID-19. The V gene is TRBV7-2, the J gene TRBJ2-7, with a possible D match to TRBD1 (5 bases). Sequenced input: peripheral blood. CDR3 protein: CASSLVSGSYEQYF. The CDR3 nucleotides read TGTGCCAGCAGCTTAGTGTCAGGGTCCTACGAGCAGTACTTC.